This T cell receptor (beta chain) was retrieved from a study of blood T cell repertoires in COVID-19. Data came from immunoSEQ multiplex PCR; TCRdb stores just in-frame clones and leaves some out. The sample has approximately 300,000 clones, about 92% seen once. This TCR was recovered from a woman younger than 45 who had recovered from COVID-19. The sample comprised PBMCs or T cells enriched from blood (not recorded which).

CDR3 amino acids: CSVARVGLVEEQYF. CDR3 nucleotides: TGCAGCGTTGCGCGGGTGGGCCTAGTCGAAGAGCAGTACTTC. The V gene is TRBV29-1, the J gene TRBJ2-7; perhaps TRBD2 as D (5 bases). Germline values: CDR1 SQVTM, CDR2 ANQGSEA. V gave up 4 bases and J gave up 7 bases, with 20 bases separating them. The length of the CDR3 is 14 residues.